The clone carrying this T cell receptor beta chain was seen a few times. No antigen is known for it. The sample comes from a study of glioma-infiltrating T cells after dendritic cell vaccination. Study-level background: Glioblastoma patients came from Phase I and II dendritic cell vaccination trials. Dendritic cell vaccine was injected intradermally three times, biweekly.

Study results and caveats: Only a small number of patients had complete blood and tumor samples.

Measured with immunoSEQ multiplex PCR; TCRdb has only the in-frame clones, and not every one. The sample lists some 100,000 clones, more than 75% occurring once. The sequence derives from a human donor with glioblastoma. The material sequenced was blood, taken before dendritic cell vaccination.

As DNA, the CDR3 is TGTGCCAGCAGCGTACAGGGGGCTCCGAACACCGGGGAGCTGTTTTTT. It is translated as CASSVQGAPNTGELFF. The V and J genes are TRBV9 and TRBJ2-2; 8 nucleotides align to TRBD1. V lost 1 base, J lost 0 bases, and 2 bases stayed unmatched. The CDR3 is 16 residues long. The V gene's germline CDR1 is SGDLS and CDR2 YYNGEE.